The 9 T cell receptor beta chains presented below share a single source sample, sequenced in a study of blood T cell repertoires in COVID-19. Some clones are missing from TCRdb's copy, which holds only in-frame ones; the method was immunoSEQ multiplex PCR. The table includes about 15,000 clones, around 94% detected once. The sequenced sample consisted of peripheral blood. These receptors came from a human donor with active COVID-19. The donor label of this sample is uncertain.

The chain employs TRBV30 and TRBJ1-1, with 8 bases identical to TRBD1. The J segment lost 0 bases and the V segment lost 4 bases, leaving 7 bases of the junction unmatched. The CDR3 extends over 15 amino acids. Germline V lookup: CDR1 GTSNPN, CDR2 SVGIG (reference sequence). CDR3 coding DNA: TGTGCCTGGACAAAAGGGGACAGGCTGAACACTGAAGCTTTCTTT. It yields the protein CAWTKGDRLNTEAFF.

The CDR3 loop is CASSYVGGPTGELFF. CDR3 nucleotides: TGTGCCAGCAGTTATGTGGGAGGGCCCACCGGGGAGCTGTTTTTT. The J gene is TRBJ2-2, the V gene TRBV6-5; TRBD2 agrees at 7 bases. The trim removed 3 bases at V and 4 bases at J, leaving 5 bases unmatched. This CDR3 region has 15 residues. The germline V gene has CDR1 MNHEY and CDR2 SVGAGI.

This chain connects TRBV3-1 (or the pseudogene TRBV3-2) to TRBJ2-7; TRBD2 matches at 9 bases. CDR1 is LGHDT and CDR2 is YNNKEL in the germline V gene (reference sequence). J lost 7 bases, V lost 4 bases, and 20 bases had no gene match. CDR3 length equals 18 residues. Here the CDR3 reads CASSRRLRTAGGSGEQYF. In nucleotides, the CDR3 is TGTGCCAGCAGCCGCCGGCTGAGGACAGCGGGAGGCTCCGGAGAGCAGTACTTC.

The chain carries TRBV5-1 and TRBJ2-5, with D possibly being TRBD1 (6 bases). The CDR3 is 16 amino acids. Trimming took 4 bases from V and 1 from J, leaving 17 bases between them. Germline CDR1 SGHRS, CDR2 YFSETQ. The CDR3, as DNA: TGCGCCAGCAGCCACTGGACAGCCAATGCCCAAGAGACCCAGTACTTC. It specifies CASSHWTANAQETQYF.

The chain joins TRBV28 to TRBJ1-5; 9 bases are a match to TRBD1. This CDR3 has 16 amino acids. Per germline, CDR1 MDHEN and CDR2 SYDVKM. The V segment lost 4 bases and the J segment 3 bases; nucleotides outside the gene matches: 7. This CDR3 reads CASSSGQGWVNQPQHF. In DNA form, the CDR3 reads TGTGCCAGCAGTTCGGGACAGGGATGGGTCAATCAGCCCCAGCATTTT.

V and J are TRBV5-4 and TRBJ1-4, with D possibly matching TRBD1 (6 bases). The CDR3 totals 18 residues. V lost 2 bases and J 0 bases, leaving 17 bases between the germline ends. Germline CDR1 and CDR2: SGHNT and YYREEE (reference sequence). CDR3 bases: TGTGCCAGCAGCTTAGGAGACAGGCGGGGGGCAACTAATGAAAAACTGTTTTTT. This translates into CASSLGDRRGATNEKLFF.

This chain connects TRBV5-1 to TRBJ2-7; TRBD1 aligns across 7 bases. V trimming: 3 bases; J trimming: 2 bases; junction bases outside the gene matches: 5. CDR1 is SGHRS, CDR2 YFSETQ, per germline. The CDR3 is 14 residues long. CDR3 amino acids: CASSSRQGPYEQYF. The CDR3 coding sequence is TGCGCCAGCAGCTCGAGACAGGGTCCCTACGAGCAGTACTTC.

The genes are TRBV14 and TRBJ2-4; TRBD2 agrees at 14 bases. Germline lookup yields CDR1 SGHDN and CDR2 FVKESK. Germline trimming cut 8 bases from V and 8 bases from J; bases unmatched to any gene: 8. CDR3 length: 15 residues. CDR3 in DNA: TGTGCCAGCGCCCCCTCGGGACTAGCGGGAGACATTCAGTACTTC. Translation gives CASAPSGLAGDIQYF.

The chain links TRBV6-2 or TRBV6-3 to TRBJ2-1; D is perhaps TRBD2 (5 bases). The V gene's germline CDR1 is MNHEY and CDR2 SVGEGT. The CDR3 is 13 residues long. Trimming shortened V by 2 bases and J by 5 bases, and 7 bases separated the two germline ends. The CDR3 spells CASSYLANNEQFF. Here the CDR3 DNA reads TGTGCCAGCAGTTACCTAGCAAACAATGAGCAGTTCTTC.